The T cell receptor (beta chain) under discussion was sequenced for a study of early stage breast cancer tumors. Study as a whole: ER+/PR+/HER2- status applied to about 80% of the 16 invasive breast tumors. The study's findings and limits: Tumors had roughly 2.4-fold higher T cell density and higher clonality than adjacent normal breast tissue. Commonly generated sequences made up most enriched TCRB sequences shared between patients.

As to this clone: Its antigen is currently unknown.

J gave up 9 bases and V 3 bases, and 12 bases lay outside the gene matches. The germline gives CDR1 WSHSY, CDR2 SAAADI. The CDR3 covers 15 residues. The method was immunoSEQ multiplex PCR; TCRdb's version includes in-frame clones alone and lacks a portion of them. The table has 69,000 or so clones, less than 90% seen once. The chain joins TRBV10-2 to TRBJ2-7; 9 bases agree with TRBD2. The specimen sequenced was blood. This TCR was recovered from a person in their 40s with breast cancer. The CDR3 sequence is CASSEMGGRAWVQYF. Here the CDR3 DNA reads TGCGCCAGCAGTGAAATGGGCGGGAGGGCCTGGGTGCAGTACTTC.